This T cell receptor beta chain is drawn from a study of blood T cells in healthy people across ages. Regarding the study as a whole: Among long-lived donors, naive CD4+ cells were more numerous and diversity higher than in aged donors. Shifts in expanded clonotypes may have been confounded by donor CMV status, which was unknown.

For this clonotype: Its antigen remains unidentified.

For the second PCR, which ran for about 6 to 11 cycles, a sample-barcoded 5' primer and a J-beta primer mix were used. One entry per CDR3 protein, called by TCRdb with MiXCR from the 5' RACE reads. The table lists about 580,000 distinct CDR3 sequences, around 50% of them singletons. The sample consisted of blood. This TCR was recovered from an older man in good health.

The CDR3 loop reads CASSLGATKQETQYF. CDR3 sequence (DNA): TGTGCCAGCAGCTTAGGGGCGACTAAACAAGAGACCCAGTACTTC. The chain links TRBV11-3 to TRBJ2-5; TRBD2 is a possible D gene (5 bases). The CDR3 extends over 15 amino acids. The germline CDR1 and CDR2 sequences are SGHNT and YENEEA. Between the trimmed V and J ends, which lost 1 base and 2 bases, there was a span of 11 bases.